These T cell receptor beta chains were read from a single sample in a study of T-cell reconstitution after alpha-beta-depleted transplantation in children. MiXCR, run by TCRdb on the PCR reads, gives a single entry per CDR3 protein. The table includes about 830,000 distinct CDR3 sequences, 15% to 20% detected once. The source was PBMCs, mostly from graft donor cells, collected 360 days after TCRalphabeta/CD19-depleted stem cell transplant. The receptors here all came from a male patient under 18 who had a stem cell transplant for acute lymphoblastic leukemia, so the T cells may come from the graft donor. Both conserved end residues are part of each CDR3. Each record gives: D gene, V gene, clone size, J gene, CDR3 protein, CDR3 DNA. D genes are given only for firm matches. Not all rows give a size; the values are once, few, many and, for expanded clones, a class.

TRBD1,TRBV7-9,few,TRBJ2-1,CASSLVGQANEQFF,TGTGCCAGCAGCTTAGTGGGACAGGCCAATGAGCAGTTCTTC
NA,TRBV20-1,NA,TRBJ1-4,CSALLGTLKLFF,TGCAGTGCTCTCTTAGGGACCCTAAAACTGTTTTTT
TRBD2,TRBV12-3/TRBV12-4,few,TRBJ2-2,CASSIRDYSYANTGELFF,TGTGCCAGCAGTATCCGGGACTATTCCTACGCGAACACCGGGGAGCTGTTTTTT
NA,TRBV11-2,NA,TRBJ2-1,CASSRRQASYNEQFF,TGTGCCAGCAGCCGAAGACAGGCCTCCTACAATGAGCAGTTCTTC
TRBD1,TRBV7-3,few,TRBJ1-6,CASSLRGGTGGSPLHF,TGTGCCAGCAGCTTAAGGGGGGGGACAGGAGGATCACCCCTCCACTTT
NA,TRBV20-1,NA,TRBJ2-1,CSASVRYNEQFF,TGCAGTGCTAGCGTCAGATACAATGAGCAGTTCTTC
NA,TRBV20-1,NA,TRBJ1-1,CSATSPIEAFF,TGCAGTGCCACGTCCCCCATTGAAGCTTTCTTT
NA,TRBV5-1,few,TRBJ2-5,CASSLGQMYQETQYF,TGCGCCAGCAGCTTGGGACAGATGTACCAAGAGACCCAGTACTTC
TRBD2,TRBV10-1,NA,TRBJ2-1,CATQGGSRAGAVGEQFF,TGCGCCACCCAGGGAGGTTCAAGGGCGGGAGCGGTAGGTGAGCAGTTCTTC
NA,TRBV5-1,few,TRBJ2-7,CASSSGLGGSYEQYF,TGCGCCAGCAGCTCCGGACTGGGAGGATCCTACGAGCAGTACTTC
TRBD2,TRBV5-8,few,TRBJ2-5,CASKSAGGPGETQYF,TGTGCCAGCAAATCGGCGGGAGGGCCGGGAGAGACCCAGTACTTC
TRBD2,TRBV7-8,NA,TRBJ2-3,CASSLAVPGGTDTQYF,TGTGCCAGCAGCTTAGCGGTCCCGGGAGGAACAGATACGCAGTATTTT
TRBD2,TRBV12-3/TRBV12-4,few,TRBJ2-1,CASSGLAGYEQFF,TGTGCCAGCAGCGGACTAGCGGGCTATGAGCAGTTCTTC
NA,TRBV7-3,NA,TRBJ1-2,CASSLTGFDGGDYTF,TGTGCCAGCAGCTTAACAGGGTTTGATGGAGGGGACTACACCTTC
NA,TRBV19,few,TRBJ1-1,CASSLTGTSRAFF,TGTGCCAGTAGTCTGACTGGGACGTCGAGAGCTTTCTTT
NA,TRBV20-1,NA,TRBJ2-7,CSASTPVYEQYF,TGCAGTGCTAGTACCCCAGTCTACGAGCAGTACTTC
NA,TRBV10-3,many,TRBJ2-3,CAIRGVGDTQYF,TGTGCCATCAGAGGGGTGGGAGATACGCAGTATTTT
TRBD2,TRBV25-1,few,TRBJ2-2,CASSAGPGLVVTGELFF,TGTGCCAGCAGTGCAGGACCGGGACTAGTAGTCACCGGGGAGCTGTTTTTT
NA,TRBV20-1,few,TRBJ2-3,CSARPWTSGSTDTQYF,TGCAGTGCTAGGCCCTGGACCAGCGGAAGCACAGATACGCAGTATTTT
TRBD1,TRBV10-2,NA,TRBJ2-7,CASTKPQGAFYEQYF,TGCGCCAGCACAAAACCTCAGGGGGCTTTTTACGAGCAGTACTTC